Described below is a single TCR beta chain sequence and its context. Measured with immunoSEQ multiplex PCR; TCRdb has only the in-frame clones, and not every one. The sample holds 45,000 to 55,000 clones, over 85% seen once. This record belongs to a study of T cell changes during pregnancy in multiple sclerosis. CDR3 length: 15 amino acids. Germline values: CDR1 SGHNT, CDR2 YENEEA. V lost 0 bases and J 0 bases, leaving 9 bases between the germline ends. This specimen was peripheral blood, taken in the first trimester of pregnancy. The sequence was obtained from a female donor with multiple sclerosis, enrolled in a pregnancy study. This chain joins TRBV11-3 and TRBJ2-7; D gene ambiguous. As DNA, the CDR3 is TGTGCCAGCAGCTTAGATCGGCAGGACTCCTACGAGCAGTACTTC. It encodes CASSLDRQDSYEQYF.